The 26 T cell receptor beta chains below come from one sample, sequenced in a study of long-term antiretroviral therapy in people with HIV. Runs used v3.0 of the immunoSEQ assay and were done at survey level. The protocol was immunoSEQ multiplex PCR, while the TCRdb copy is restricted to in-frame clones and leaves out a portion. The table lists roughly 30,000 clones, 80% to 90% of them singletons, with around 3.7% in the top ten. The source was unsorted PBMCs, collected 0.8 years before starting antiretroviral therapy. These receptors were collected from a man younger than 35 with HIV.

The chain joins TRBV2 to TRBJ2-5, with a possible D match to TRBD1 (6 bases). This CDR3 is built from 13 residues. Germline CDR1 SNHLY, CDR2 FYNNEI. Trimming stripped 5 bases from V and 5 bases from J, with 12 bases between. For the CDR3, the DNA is TGTGCCAGCAGTTCACAGGGACCCGAGACCCAGTACTTC. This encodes CASSSQGPETQYF.

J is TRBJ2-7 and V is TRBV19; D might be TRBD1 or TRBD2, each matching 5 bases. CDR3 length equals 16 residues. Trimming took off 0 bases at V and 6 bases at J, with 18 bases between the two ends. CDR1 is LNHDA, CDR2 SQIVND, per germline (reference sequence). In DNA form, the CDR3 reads TGTGCCAGTAGTATAGATAGGGGACCTGACGCCGGCGAGCAGTACTTC. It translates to CASSIDRGPDAGEQYF. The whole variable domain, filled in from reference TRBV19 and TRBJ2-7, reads DGGITQSPKYLFRKEGQNVTLSCEQNLNHDAMYWYRQDPGQGLRLIYYSQIVNDFQKGDIAEGYSVSREKKESFPLTVTSAQKNPTAFYLCASSIDRGPDAGEQYFGPGTRLTVT.

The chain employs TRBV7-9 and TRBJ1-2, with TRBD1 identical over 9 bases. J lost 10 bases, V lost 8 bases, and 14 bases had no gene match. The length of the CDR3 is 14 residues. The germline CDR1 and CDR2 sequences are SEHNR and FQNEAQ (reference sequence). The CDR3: CASRVGGQGFDYTF. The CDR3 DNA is TGTGCCAGCCGCGTCGGGGGACAGGGTTTTGACTACACCTTC.

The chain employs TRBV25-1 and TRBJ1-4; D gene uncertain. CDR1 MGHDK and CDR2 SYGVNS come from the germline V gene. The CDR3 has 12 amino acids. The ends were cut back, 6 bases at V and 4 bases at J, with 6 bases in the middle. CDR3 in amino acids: CASSLVNEKLFF. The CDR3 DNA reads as TGTGCCAGCAGCCTGGTTAATGAAAAACTGTTTTTT.

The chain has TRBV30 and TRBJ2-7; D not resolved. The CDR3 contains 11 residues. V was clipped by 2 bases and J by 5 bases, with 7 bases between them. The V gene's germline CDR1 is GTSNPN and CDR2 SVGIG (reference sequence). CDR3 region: CAWSRSDEQYF. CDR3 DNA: TGTGCCTGGAGTCGGTCGGACGAGCAGTACTTC.

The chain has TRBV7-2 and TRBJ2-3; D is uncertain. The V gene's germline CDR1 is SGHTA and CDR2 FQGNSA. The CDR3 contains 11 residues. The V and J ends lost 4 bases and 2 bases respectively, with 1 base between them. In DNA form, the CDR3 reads TGTGCCAGCAGCTACACAGATACGCAGTATTTT. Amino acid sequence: CASSYTDTQYF.

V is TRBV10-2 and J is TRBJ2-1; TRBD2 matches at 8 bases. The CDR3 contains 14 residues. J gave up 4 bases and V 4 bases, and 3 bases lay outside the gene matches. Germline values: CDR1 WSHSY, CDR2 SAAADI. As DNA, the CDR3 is TGCGCCAGCAGTGCTAGCGGGCCTTACAATGAGCAGTTCTTC. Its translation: CASSASGPYNEQFF.

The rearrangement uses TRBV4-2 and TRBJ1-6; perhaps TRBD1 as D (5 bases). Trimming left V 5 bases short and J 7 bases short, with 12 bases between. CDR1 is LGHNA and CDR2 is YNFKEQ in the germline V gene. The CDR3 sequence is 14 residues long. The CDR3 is CASSFPGINSPLHF. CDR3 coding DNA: TGTGCCAGCAGCTTCCCAGGGATAAATTCACCCCTCCACTTT.

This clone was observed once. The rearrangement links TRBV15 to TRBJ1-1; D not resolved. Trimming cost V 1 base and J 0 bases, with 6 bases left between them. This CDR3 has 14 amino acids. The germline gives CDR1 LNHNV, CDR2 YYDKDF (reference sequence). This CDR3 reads CATSRVALNTEAFF. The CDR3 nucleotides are TGTGCCACCAGCAGAGTCGCACTGAACACTGAAGCTTTCTTT.

The CDR3 DNA follows: TGTGCCAGCAGTGAATATGGCGGGGGGGCGACAGATACGCAGTATTTT. Translation: CASSEYGGGATDTQYF. The chain carries TRBV25-1 and TRBJ2-3; 9 positions agree with TRBD2. Trimming took 0 bases from V and 3 from J; bases not matched to a gene: 4. CDR1 and CDR2 from the germline V gene are MGHDK and SYGVNS. The CDR3 is 16 residues long.

As DNA, the CDR3 is TGTGCCAGCAGTCCCGTGGGACAGGGAAATCAGCCCCAGCATTTT. It specifies CASSPVGQGNQPQHF. The rearrangement links TRBV27 to TRBJ1-5; 9 bases map to TRBD1. Losses at the gene ends were 5 bases for V and 4 bases for J; bases not matched to a gene: 6. Germline V gene data show CDR1 as MNHEY and CDR2 as SMNVEV (reference sequence). The CDR3 consists of 15 residues.

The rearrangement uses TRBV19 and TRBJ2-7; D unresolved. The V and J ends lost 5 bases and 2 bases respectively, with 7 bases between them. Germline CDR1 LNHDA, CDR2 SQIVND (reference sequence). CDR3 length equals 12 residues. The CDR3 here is CASSGIAYEQYF. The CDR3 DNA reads TGTGCCAGTAGTGGCATTGCCTACGAGCAGTACTTC.

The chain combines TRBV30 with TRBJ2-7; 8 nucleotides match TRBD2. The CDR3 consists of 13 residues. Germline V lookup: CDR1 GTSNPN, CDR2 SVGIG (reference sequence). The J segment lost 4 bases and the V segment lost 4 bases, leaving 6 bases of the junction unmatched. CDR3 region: CAWNPGLGYEQYF. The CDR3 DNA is TGTGCCTGGAACCCGGGACTAGGGTACGAGCAGTACTTC.

The CDR3 region has the DNA TGTGCCAGCAGCTTGTTTCAGGGGCCAAGTCAGCCCCAGCATTTT. This gives the protein CASSLFQGPSQPQHF. This rearrangement joins TRBV7-8 to TRBJ1-5; D might be TRBD1 (6 bases). The CDR3 is made up of 15 amino acids. Germline V gene sequence: CDR1 SGHVS, CDR2 FQNEAQ. V lost 3 bases and J lost 6, with 15 bases in between.

CDR3 DNA: TGCGCCAGCAGCTTAGGGGCGGGAGGGTGGTACGAGCAGTACTTC. The encoded protein is CASSLGAGGWYEQYF. The gene calls are TRBV5-1 and TRBJ2-7; 9 bases are shared with TRBD2. The germline gives CDR1 SGHRS, CDR2 YFSETQ. The CDR3 covers 15 residues. With V trimmed by 2 bases and J by 4 bases, 7 bases remained unmatched. Looking up the rest from reference TRBV5-1 and TRBJ2-7 gives the full variable domain: KAGVTQTPRYLIKTRGQQVTLSCSPISGHRSVSWYQQTPGQGLQFLFEYFSETQRNKGNFPGRFSGRQFSNSRSEMNVSTLELGDSALYLCASSLGAGGWYEQYFGPGTRLTVT.

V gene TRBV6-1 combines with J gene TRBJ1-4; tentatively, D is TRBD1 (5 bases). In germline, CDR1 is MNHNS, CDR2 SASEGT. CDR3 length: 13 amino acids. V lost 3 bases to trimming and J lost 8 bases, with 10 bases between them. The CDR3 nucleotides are TGTGCCAGCAGTGATGACAGAGACGAAAAACTGTTTTTT. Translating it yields CASSDDRDEKLFF.

CDR3 in amino acids: CASSGAPSISYEQYF. The DNA of the CDR3 is TGTGCCAGCAGTGGAGCCCCCTCTATCTCCTACGAGCAGTACTTC. This chain connects TRBV6-1 to TRBJ2-7; D gene unclear. From germline, CDR1 is MNHNS and CDR2 SASEGT. The germline V and J ends were trimmed by 4 bases and 0 bases, with 13 bases remaining between them. The CDR3 runs 15 residues.

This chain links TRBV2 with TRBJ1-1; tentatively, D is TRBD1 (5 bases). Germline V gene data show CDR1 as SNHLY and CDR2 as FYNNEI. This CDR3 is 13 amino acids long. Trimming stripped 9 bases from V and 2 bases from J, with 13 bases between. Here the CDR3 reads CARQTVINTEAFF. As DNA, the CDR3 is TGTGCCAGACAGACAGTAATTAACACTGAAGCTTTCTTT.

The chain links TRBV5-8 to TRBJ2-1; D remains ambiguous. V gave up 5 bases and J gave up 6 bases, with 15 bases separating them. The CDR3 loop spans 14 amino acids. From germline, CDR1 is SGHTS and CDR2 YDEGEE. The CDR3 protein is CASRFQERLNEQFF. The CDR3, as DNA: TGTGCCAGCAGATTCCAGGAGCGACTCAATGAGCAGTTCTTC. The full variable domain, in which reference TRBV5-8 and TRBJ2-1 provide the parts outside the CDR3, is EAGVTQSPTHLIKTRGQQATLRCSPISGHTSVYWYQQALGLGLQFLLWYDEGEERNRGNFPPRFSGRQFPNYSSELNVNALELEDSALYLCASRFQERLNEQFFGPGTRLTVL.

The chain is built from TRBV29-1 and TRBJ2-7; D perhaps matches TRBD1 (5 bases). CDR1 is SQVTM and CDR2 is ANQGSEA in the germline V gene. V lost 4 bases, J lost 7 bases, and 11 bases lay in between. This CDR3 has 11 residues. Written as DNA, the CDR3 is TGCAGCGTTGCAGGGCCTACGGAGCAGTACTTC. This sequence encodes CSVAGPTEQYF.

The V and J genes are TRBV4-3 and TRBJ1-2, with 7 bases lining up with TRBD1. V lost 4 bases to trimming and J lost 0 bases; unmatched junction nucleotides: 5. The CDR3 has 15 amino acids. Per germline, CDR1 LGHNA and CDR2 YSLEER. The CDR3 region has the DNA TGCGCCAGCAGCCTAGTGGACAGGACTAACTATGGCTACACCTTC. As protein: CASSLVDRTNYGYTF.

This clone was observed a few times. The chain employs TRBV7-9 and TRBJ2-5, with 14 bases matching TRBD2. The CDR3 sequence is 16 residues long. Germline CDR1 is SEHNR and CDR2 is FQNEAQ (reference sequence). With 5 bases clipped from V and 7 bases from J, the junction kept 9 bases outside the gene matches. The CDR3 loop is CASSTGPGLAGGTQYF. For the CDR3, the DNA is TGTGCCAGCAGCACCGGGCCCGGACTAGCGGGGGGGACCCAGTACTTC.

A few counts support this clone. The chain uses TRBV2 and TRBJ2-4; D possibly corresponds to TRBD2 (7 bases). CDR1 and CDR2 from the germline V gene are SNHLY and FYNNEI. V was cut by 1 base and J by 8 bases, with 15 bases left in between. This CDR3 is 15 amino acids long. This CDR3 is CASSEGGGLYDIQYF. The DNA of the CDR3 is TGTGCCAGCAGTGAAGGGGGGGGGCTTTACGACATTCAGTACTTC.

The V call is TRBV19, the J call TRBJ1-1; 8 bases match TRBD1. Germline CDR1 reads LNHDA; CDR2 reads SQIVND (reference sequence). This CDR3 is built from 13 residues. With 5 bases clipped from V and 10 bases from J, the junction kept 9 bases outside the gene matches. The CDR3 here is CASSPNRGTRAFF. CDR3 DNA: TGTGCCAGTAGTCCAAACAGGGGGACCCGAGCTTTCTTT.

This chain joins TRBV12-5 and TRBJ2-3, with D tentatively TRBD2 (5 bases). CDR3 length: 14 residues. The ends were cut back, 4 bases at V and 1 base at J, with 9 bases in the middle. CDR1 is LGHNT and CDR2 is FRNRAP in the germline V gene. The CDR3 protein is CASGSLRGTDTQYF. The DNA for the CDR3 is TGTGCTAGTGGTTCACTGAGGGGCACAGATACGCAGTATTTT.

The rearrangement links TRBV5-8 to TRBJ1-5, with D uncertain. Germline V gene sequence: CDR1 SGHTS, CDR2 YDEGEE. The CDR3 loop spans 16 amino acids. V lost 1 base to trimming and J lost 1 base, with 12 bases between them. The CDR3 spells CASSLWRRGSNQPQHF. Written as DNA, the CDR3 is TGTGCCAGCAGCTTGTGGCGCCGAGGCAGCAATCAGCCCCAGCATTTT. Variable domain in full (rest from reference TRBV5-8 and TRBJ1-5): EAGVTQSPTHLIKTRGQQATLRCSPISGHTSVYWYQQALGLGLQFLLWYDEGEERNRGNFPPRFSGRQFPNYSSELNVNALELEDSALYLCASSLWRRGSNQPQHFGDGTRLSIL.